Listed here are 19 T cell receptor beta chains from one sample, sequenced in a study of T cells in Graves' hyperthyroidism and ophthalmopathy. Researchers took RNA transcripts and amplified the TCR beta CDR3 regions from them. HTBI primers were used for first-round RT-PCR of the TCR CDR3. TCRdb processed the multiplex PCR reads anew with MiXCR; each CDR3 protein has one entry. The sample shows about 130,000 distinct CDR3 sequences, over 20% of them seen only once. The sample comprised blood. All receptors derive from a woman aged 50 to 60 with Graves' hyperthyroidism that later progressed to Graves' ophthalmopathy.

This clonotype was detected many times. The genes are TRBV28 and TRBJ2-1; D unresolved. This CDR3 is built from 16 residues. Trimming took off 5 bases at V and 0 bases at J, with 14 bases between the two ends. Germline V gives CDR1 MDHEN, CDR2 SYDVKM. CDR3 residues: CASSPRVARSYNEQFF. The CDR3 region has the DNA TGTGCCAGCAGTCCCCGGGTCGCACGCTCCTACAATGAGCAGTTCTTC.

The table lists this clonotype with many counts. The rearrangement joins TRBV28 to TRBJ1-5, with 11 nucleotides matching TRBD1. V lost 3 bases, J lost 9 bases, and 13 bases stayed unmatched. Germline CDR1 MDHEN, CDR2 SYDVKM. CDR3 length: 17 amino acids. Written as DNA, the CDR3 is TGTGCCAGCAGTTTTTTCGCGGGACAGGGGGAAGTAAGGCCCCAGCATTTT. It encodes CASSFFAGQGEVRPQHF.

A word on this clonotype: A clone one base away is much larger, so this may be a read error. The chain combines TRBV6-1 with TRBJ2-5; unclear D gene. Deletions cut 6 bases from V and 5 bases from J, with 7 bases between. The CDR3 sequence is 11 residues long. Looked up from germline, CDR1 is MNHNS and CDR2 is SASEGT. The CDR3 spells CASRTGETQYF. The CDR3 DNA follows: TGTGCCAGCAGAACCGGGGAGACCCAGTACTTC.

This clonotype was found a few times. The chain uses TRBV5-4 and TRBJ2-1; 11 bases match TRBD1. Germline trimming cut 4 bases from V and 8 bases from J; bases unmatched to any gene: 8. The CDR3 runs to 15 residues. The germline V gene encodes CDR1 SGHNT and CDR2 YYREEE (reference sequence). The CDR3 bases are TGTGCCAGCAGCCCACGGACAGGGGGCCTGGATGAGCAGTTCTTC. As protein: CASSPRTGGLDEQFF.

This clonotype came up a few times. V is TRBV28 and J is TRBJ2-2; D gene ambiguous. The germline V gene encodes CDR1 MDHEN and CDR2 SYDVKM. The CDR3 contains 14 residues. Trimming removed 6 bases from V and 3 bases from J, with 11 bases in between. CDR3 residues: CASSLRVDTGELFF. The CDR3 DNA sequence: TGTGCCAGCAGCCTCCGGGTAGACACCGGGGAGCTGTTTTTT. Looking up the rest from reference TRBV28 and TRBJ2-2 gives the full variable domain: DVKVTQSSRYLVKRTGEKVFLECVQDMDHENMFWYRQDPGLGLRLIYFSYDVKMKEKGDIPEGYSVSREKKERFSLILESASTNQTSMYLCASSLRVDTGELFFGEGSRLTVL.

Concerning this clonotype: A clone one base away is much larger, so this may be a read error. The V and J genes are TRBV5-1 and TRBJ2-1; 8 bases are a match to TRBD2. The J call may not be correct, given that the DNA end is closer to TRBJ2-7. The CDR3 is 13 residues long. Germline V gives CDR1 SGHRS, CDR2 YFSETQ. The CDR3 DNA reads TGCGCCAGCAGCGTGGGACTAGAGAATGAGCAGTACTTC. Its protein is CASSVGLENEQYF.

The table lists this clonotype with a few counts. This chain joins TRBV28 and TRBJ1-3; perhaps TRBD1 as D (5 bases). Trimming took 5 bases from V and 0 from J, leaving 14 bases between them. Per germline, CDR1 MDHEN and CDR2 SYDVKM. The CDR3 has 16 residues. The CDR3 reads CASSPNRLSSGNTIYF. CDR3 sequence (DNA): TGTGCCAGCAGTCCTAACAGGTTGTCCTCTGGAAACACCATATATTTT. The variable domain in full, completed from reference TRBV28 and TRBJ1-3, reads DVKVTQSSRYLVKRTGEKVFLECVQDMDHENMFWYRQDPGLGLRLIYFSYDVKMKEKGDIPEGYSVSREKKERFSLILESASTNQTSMYLCASSPNRLSSGNTIYFGEGSWLTVV.

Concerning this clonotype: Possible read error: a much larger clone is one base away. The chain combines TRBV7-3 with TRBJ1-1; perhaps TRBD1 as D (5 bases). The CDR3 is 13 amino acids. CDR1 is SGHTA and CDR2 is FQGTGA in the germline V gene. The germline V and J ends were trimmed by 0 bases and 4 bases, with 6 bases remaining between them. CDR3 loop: CASSLTGVTEAFF. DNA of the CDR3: TGTGCCAGCAGCTTAACAGGGGTCACTGAAGCTTTCTTT. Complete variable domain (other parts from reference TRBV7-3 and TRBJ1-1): GAGVSQTPSNKVTEKGKYVELRCDPISGHTALYWYRQSLGQGPEFLIYFQGTGAADDSGLPNDRFFAVRPEGSVSTLKIQRTERGDSAVYLCASSLTGVTEAFFGQGTRLTVV.

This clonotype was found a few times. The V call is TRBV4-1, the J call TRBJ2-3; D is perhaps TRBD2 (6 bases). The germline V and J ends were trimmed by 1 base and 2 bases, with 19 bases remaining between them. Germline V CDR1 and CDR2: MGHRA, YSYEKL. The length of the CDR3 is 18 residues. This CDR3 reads CASSQGAGGGWNTDTQYF. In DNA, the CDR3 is TGCGCCAGCAGCCAAGGAGCCGGGGGAGGTTGGAACACAGATACGCAGTATTTT.

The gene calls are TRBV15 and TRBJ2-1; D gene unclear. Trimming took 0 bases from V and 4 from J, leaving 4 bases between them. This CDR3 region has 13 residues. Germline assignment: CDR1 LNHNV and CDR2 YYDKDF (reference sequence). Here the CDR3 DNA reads TGTGCCACCAGCAGAGACTATTACAATGAGCAGTTCTTC. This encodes CATSRDYYNEQFF.

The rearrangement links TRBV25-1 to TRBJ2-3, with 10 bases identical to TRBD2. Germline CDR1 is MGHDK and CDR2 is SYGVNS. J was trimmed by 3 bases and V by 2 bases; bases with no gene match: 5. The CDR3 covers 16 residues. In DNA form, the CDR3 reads TGTGCCAGCAGTGAACTAGCGGGAGAGTATACAGATACGCAGTATTTT. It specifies CASSELAGEYTDTQYF.

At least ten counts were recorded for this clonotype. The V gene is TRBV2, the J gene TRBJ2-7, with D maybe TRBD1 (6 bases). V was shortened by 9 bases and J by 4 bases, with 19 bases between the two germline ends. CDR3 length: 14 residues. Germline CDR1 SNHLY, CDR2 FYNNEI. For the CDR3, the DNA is TGTGCCAGTAAAAAAGAGGGACACTTATACGAGCAGTACTTC. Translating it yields CASKKEGHLYEQYF.

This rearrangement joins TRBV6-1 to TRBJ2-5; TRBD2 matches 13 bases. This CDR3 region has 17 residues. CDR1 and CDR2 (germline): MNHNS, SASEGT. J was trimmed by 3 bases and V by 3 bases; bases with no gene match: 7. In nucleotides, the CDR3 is TGTGCCAGCAGTGATCCCGGAGGACTAGCGGGAGAAGAGACCCAGTACTTC. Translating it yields CASSDPGGLAGEETQYF.

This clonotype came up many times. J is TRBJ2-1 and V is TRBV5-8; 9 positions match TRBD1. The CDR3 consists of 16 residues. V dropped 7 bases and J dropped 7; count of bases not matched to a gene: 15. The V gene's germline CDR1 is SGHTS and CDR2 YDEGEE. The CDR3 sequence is CASRTGTGQGWNEQFF. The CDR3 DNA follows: TGTGCCAGCCGCACCGGCACGGGACAGGGATGGAATGAGCAGTTCTTC.

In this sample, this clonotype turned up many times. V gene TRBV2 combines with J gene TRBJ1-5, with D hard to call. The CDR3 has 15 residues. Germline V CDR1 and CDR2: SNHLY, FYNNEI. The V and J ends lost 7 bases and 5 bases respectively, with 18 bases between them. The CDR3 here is CASKRYTGLDQPQHF. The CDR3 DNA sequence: TGTGCCAGCAAACGCTATACGGGTTTGGATCAGCCCCAGCATTTT.

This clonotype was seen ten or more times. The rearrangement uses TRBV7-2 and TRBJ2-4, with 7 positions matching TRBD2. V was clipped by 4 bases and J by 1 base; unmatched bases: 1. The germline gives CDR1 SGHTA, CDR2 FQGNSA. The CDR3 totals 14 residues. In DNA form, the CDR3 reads TGTGCCAGCAGCTCAGCGGGGGCCAAAAACATTCAGTACTTC. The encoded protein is CASSSAGAKNIQYF.

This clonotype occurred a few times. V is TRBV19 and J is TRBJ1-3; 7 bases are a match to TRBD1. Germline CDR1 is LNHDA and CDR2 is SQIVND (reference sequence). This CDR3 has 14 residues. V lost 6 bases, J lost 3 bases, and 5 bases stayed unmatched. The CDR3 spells CASRTRDSGNTIYF. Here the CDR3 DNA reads TGTGCCAGTAGAACCCGGGACAGTGGAAACACCATATATTTT.

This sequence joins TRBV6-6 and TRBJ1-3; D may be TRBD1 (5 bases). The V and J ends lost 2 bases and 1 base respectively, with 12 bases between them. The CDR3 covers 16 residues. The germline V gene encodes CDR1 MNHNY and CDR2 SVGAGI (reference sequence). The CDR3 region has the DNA TGTGCCAGCAGTTACGGAGGGGAAGCTTCTGGAAACACCATATATTTT. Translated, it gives CASSYGGEASGNTIYF.

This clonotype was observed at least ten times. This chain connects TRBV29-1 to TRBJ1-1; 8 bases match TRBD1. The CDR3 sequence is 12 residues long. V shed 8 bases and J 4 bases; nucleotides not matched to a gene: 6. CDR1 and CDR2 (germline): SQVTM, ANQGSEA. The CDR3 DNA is TGCAGCTGCAGGGGGCCTGGCACTGAAGCTTTCTTT. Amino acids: CSCRGPGTEAFF. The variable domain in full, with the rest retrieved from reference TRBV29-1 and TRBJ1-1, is SAVISQKPSRDICQRGTSLTIQCQVDSQVTMMFWYRQQPGQSLTLIATANQGSEATYESGFVIDKFPISRPNLTFSTLTVSNMSPEDSSIYLCSCRGPGTEAFFGQGTRLTVV.